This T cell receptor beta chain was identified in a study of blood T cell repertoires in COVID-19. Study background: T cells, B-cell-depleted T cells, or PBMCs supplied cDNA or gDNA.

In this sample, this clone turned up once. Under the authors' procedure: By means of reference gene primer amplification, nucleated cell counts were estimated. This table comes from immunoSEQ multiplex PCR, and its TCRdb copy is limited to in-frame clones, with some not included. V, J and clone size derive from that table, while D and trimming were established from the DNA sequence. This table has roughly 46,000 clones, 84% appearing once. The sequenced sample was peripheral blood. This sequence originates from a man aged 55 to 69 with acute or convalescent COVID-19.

CDR3 amino acids: CASSLYSGSMNTEAFF. In DNA form, the CDR3 reads TGTGCCAGCAGCTTGTATTCAGGATCCATGAACACTGAAGCTTTCTTT. V and J are TRBV5-8 and TRBJ1-1; no definite D call. V was trimmed by 1 base and J by 0 bases, leaving 13 bases between them. This CDR3 comprises 16 residues. Germline V lookup: CDR1 SGHTS, CDR2 YDEGEE.